A selection of T cell receptor beta chains follows, all from one sample in a study of beta chain features in type 1 diabetes. Generated by immunoSEQ multiplex PCR, the TCRdb table keeps only in-frame clones and is missing some. The repertoire includes approximately 170,000 clones, 7.8% of them detected once, and 0.94% sits in the top ten. The sample comprised central memory CD4+ T cells from blood. The receptors stem from a woman aged 40 to 50 with type 1 diabetes. Both conserved end residues are part of each CDR3. A D gene is named only where the DNA matches it firmly. Clone size is shown for a subset of rows, as once, few, many or a class of expanded clone.

V gene	J gene	D gene	clone size	CDR3 protein	CDR3 DNA
TRBV19	TRBJ1-5	.	few	CASSQVSNSNQPQHF	TGTGCCAGTAGTCAGGTTTCTAATAGCAATCAGCCCCAGCATTTT
TRBV19	TRBJ1-2	TRBD1	many	CASSRGQGGGYTF	TGTGCCAGTAGTCGGGGACAGGGCGGCGGCTACACCTTC
TRBV28	TRBJ1-1	TRBD1	few	CASRIQGQGDEAFF	TGTGCCAGCAGAATCCAAGGACAGGGTGACGAAGCTTTCTTT
TRBV7-9	TRBJ2-7	TRBD2	.	CASSRQGLAYEQYF	TGTGCCAGCAGCCGGCAGGGACTAGCGTACGAGCAGTACTTC
TRBV7-9	TRBJ1-1	.	.	CASSPGGNTEAFF	TGTGCCAGCAGCCCCGGAGGGAACACTGAAGCTTTCTTT
TRBV5-1	TRBJ2-7	.	.	CASSLEDRTTYEQYF	TGCGCCAGCAGCTTGGAGGACAGAACGACTTACGAGCAGTACTTC
TRBV18	TRBJ1-1	.	few	CASSPKSTGTEPFF	TGTGCCAGCTCACCTAAGTCTACAGGGACGGAACCTTTCTTT
TRBV7-2	TRBJ1-3	.	.	CASSFQGTDGNTIYF	TGTGCCAGCAGCTTCCAGGGCACGGACGGAAACACCATATATTTT
TRBV28	TRBJ2-5	TRBD1	few	CASSPDRVVETQYF	TGTGCCAGCAGCCCCGACAGGGTTGTCGAGACCCAGTACTTC
TRBV30	TRBJ2-7	.	few	CACTLPGYEQYF	TGTGCCTGTACCCTTCCGGGTTACGAGCAGTACTTC
TRBV11-1	TRBJ2-7	.	few	CASRIVEGEQYF	TGTGCCAGCAGAATAGTGGAGGGCGAGCAGTACTTC
TRBV5-4	TRBJ2-5	.	few	CASSLQGVQETQYF	TGTGCCAGCAGCTTACAGGGAGTCCAAGAGACCCAGTACTTC
TRBV7-2	TRBJ1-5	.	few	CASSSEYQPQHF	TGTGCCAGCAGCTCGGAGTATCAGCCCCAGCATTTT
TRBV7-2	TRBJ2-5	TRBD2	.	CASSFSGIQETQYF	TGTGCCAGCAGCTTCAGCGGGATACAAGAGACCCAGTACTTC
TRBV30	TRBJ2-3	.	.	CAWSQDKGTQYF	TGTGCCTGGAGTCAGGACAAGGGGACGCAGTATTTT
TRBV6-6	TRBJ1-2	TRBD1	.	CASSYGQGADGYTF	TGTGCCAGCAGTTACGGGCAGGGGGCGGATGGCTACACCTTC
TRBV7-9	TRBJ1-6	TRBD1	few	CASSLDRVGSPLHF	TGTGCCAGCAGCTTGGACAGGGTCGGCTCACCCCTCCACTTT
TRBV10-2	TRBJ2-7	.	.	CASKETGSSSYEQYF	TGCGCCAGCAAAGAAACAGGGTCGAGCTCCTACGAGCAGTACTTC
TRBV9	TRBJ2-1	.	few	CASSVYLGAQGNEQFF	TGTGCCAGCAGCGTCTATCTTGGGGCCCAGGGAAATGAGCAGTTCTTC
TRBV7-9	TRBJ1-1	.	.	CASSWTQNTEAFF	TGTGCCAGCAGCTGGACACAGAACACTGAAGCTTTCTTT
TRBV28	TRBJ2-1	.	.	CASSSTATYEQFF	TGTGCCAGCAGTTCGACAGCAACCTACGAGCAGTTCTTC
TRBV28	TRBJ2-5	TRBD2	few	CASSQGLAGARTQYF	TGTGCCAGCAGTCAAGGACTAGCGGGGGCCCGGACCCAGTACTTC
TRBV5-1	TRBJ1-2	.	few	CASSLDRDGYTF	TGCGCCAGCAGCTTGGACAGGGATGGCTACACCTTC
TRBV6-5	TRBJ1-2	TRBD1	few	CASSNDRVDGYTF	TGTGCCAGCAGTAACGACAGGGTCGATGGCTACACCTTC
TRBV5-1	TRBJ2-5	TRBD1	few	CASSSRTGVGETQYF	TGCGCCAGCAGCTCCAGGACAGGGGTTGGGGAGACCCAGTACTTC
TRBV7-2	TRBJ2-1	TRBD1	.	CASSADLRQGRNNEQFF	TGTGCCAGCAGCGCCGACCTCAGACAGGGGAGGAACAATGAGCAGTTCTTC
TRBV7-8	TRBJ1-6	.	few	CASSQPGTLHF	TGTGCCAGCAGCCAGCCAGGGACCCTCCACTTT
TRBV30	TRBJ1-1	.	few	CAWSVNRENTEAFF	TGTGCCTGGAGTGTAAACCGGGAGAACACTGAAGCTTTCTTT
TRBV6-6	TRBJ1-3	.	.	CASRRHVSGNTIYF	TGTGCCAGCAGGAGGCACGTCTCTGGAAACACCATATATTTT